This is a list of T cell receptor beta chains from one sample in a study of blood T cell repertoires in COVID-19. Repertoires were generated with immunoSEQ multiplex PCR, while TCRdb's copy carries only in-frame clones and drops some. The sample holds 88,000 or so clones, about 85% seen once. The sequenced sample consisted of peripheral blood. The receptors come from a man aged 55 to 69 with acute or convalescent COVID-19. CDR3s include the opening cysteine and the closing phenylalanine or tryptophan. Each record gives: D gene, V gene, J gene, CDR3 protein, CDR3 DNA. A D gene is named only where the DNA matches it firmly.

D: .
V: TRBV7-9
J: TRBJ2-1
CDR3: CASSPGKPWSYNEQFF
DNA: TGTGCCAGCAGTCCAGGGAAACCGTGGTCCTACAATGAGCAGTTCTTC

D: TRBD1
V: TRBV19
J: TRBJ1-2
CDR3: CASTLWTGDYGYTF
DNA: TGTGCCAGTACCCTCTGGACAGGGGACTATGGCTACACCTTC

D: TRBD2
V: TRBV9
J: TRBJ2-1
CDR3: CASSVVSGGAVVEQFF
DNA: TGTGCCAGCAGCGTAGTTAGCGGGGGGGCGGTTGTTGAGCAGTTCTTC

D: .
V: TRBV7-2
J: TRBJ2-3
CDR3: CASSPQGVLSTDTQYF
DNA: TGTGCCAGCAGCCCCCAAGGGGTACTTAGCACAGATACGCAGTATTTT

D: TRBD1
V: TRBV9
J: TRBJ1-6
CDR3: CASSGRQGSNSPLHF
DNA: TGTGCCAGCAGCGGAAGACAGGGCAGTAATTCACCCCTCCACTTT

D: .
V: TRBV3-1/TRBV3-2
J: TRBJ1-1
CDR3: CASRRAGETEAFF
DNA: TGTGCCAGCAGGCGGGCAGGGGAGACTGAAGCTTTCTTT

D: .
V: TRBV5-1
J: TRBJ2-3
CDR3: CASSLDTGRTDTQYF
DNA: TGCGCCAGCAGCTTGGATACCGGTCGCACAGATACGCAGTATTTT

D: .
V: TRBV7-9
J: TRBJ2-7
CDR3: CASSLAGSFEQYF
DNA: TGTGCCAGCAGCTTAGCCGGTTCTTTCGAGCAGTACTTC

D: TRBD1
V: TRBV5-8
J: TRBJ2-2
CDR3: CASSLHGQANTGELFF
DNA: TGTGCCAGCAGCTTGCATGGACAGGCCAACACCGGGGAGCTGTTTTTT

D: TRBD1
V: TRBV9
J: TRBJ2-7
CDR3: CASSVGGTGLNEQYF
DNA: TGTGCCAGCAGCGTGGGAGGGACAGGGCTTAACGAGCAGTACTTC

D: TRBD1
V: TRBV6-5
J: TRBJ1-5
CDR3: CASRGTGGYDQPQHF
DNA: TGTGCCAGCAGGGGGACAGGGGGCTATGATCAGCCCCAGCATTTT

D: TRBD1
V: TRBV5-1
J: TRBJ1-4
CDR3: CASSLRGLEEKLFF
DNA: TGCGCCAGCAGCTTGAGGGGGCTCGAAGAAAAACTGTTTTTT

D: TRBD2
V: TRBV2
J: TRBJ2-1
CDR3: CASRTSGSSYNEQFF
DNA: TGTGCCAGCAGGACCAGCGGGAGCTCCTACAATGAGCAGTTCTTC

D: .
V: TRBV9
J: TRBJ2-7
CDR3: CASSVGRRSTSSYEQYF
DNA: TGTGCCAGCAGCGTAGGCCGGAGATCAACGAGCTCCTACGAGCAGTACTTC